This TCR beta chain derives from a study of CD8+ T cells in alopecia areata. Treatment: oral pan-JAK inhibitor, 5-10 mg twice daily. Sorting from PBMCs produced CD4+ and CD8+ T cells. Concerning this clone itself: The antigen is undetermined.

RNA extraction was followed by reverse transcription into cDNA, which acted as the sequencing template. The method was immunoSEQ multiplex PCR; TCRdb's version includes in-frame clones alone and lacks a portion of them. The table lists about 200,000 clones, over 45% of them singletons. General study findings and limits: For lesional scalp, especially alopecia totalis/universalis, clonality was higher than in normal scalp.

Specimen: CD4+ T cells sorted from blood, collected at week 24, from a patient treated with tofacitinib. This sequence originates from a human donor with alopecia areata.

The DNA for the CDR3 is TGTGCCAGCAGCTTGGGCCTTTCACCCCTCCACTTT. It is translated as CASSLGLSPLHF. The chain uses TRBV5-4 and TRBJ1-6; D remains ambiguous. Per germline, CDR1 SGHNT and CDR2 YYREEE (reference sequence). CDR3 length: 12 residues. With 0 bases removed from V and 9 bases from J, the gap between germline ends came to 4 bases.